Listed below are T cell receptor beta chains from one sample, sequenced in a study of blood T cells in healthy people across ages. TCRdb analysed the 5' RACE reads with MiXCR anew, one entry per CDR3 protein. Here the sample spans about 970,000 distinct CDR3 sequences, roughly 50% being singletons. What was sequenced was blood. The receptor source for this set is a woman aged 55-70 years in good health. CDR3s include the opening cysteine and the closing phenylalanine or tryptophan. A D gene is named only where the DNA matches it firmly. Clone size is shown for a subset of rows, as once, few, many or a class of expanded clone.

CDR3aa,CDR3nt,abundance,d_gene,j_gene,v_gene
CASSVGQLGGTEAFF,TGTGCCAGCAGCGTAGGACAGTTGGGTGGCACTGAAGCTTTCTTT,.,.,TRBJ1-1,TRBV9
CASSQEARKGADTQYF,TGTGCCAGCAGCCAAGAAGCGAGAAAGGGAGCAGATACGCAGTATTTT,few,.,TRBJ2-3,TRBV4-2
CSSPRRGSEQFF,TGCAGTTCCCCACGGCGGGGGAGTGAGCAGTTCTTC,.,TRBD2,TRBJ2-1,TRBV20-1
CATSRDAGNYGYTF,TGTGCCACCAGCAGAGATGCAGGGAACTATGGCTACACCTTC,.,.,TRBJ1-2,TRBV15
CSASVGLASYNEQFF,TGCAGTGCTAGCGTAGGGCTAGCGTCGTACAATGAGCAGTTCTTC,few,.,TRBJ2-1,TRBV20-1
CASSSGAVREKLFF,TGTGCCAGCAGCTCAGGGGCCGTTCGTGAAAAACTGTTTTTT,.,.,TRBJ1-4,TRBV28
CASSPTGSRSPLHF,TGTGCCAGCAGCCCGACCGGTTCTCGTTCACCCCTCCACTTT,few,.,TRBJ1-6,TRBV7-3
CASSYRKPTLGEKLFF,TGTGCCAGCAGTTACCGTAAACCCACTTTGGGTGAAAAACTGTTTTTT,once,.,TRBJ1-4,TRBV6-5
CASSYPLTSGVGETQYF,TGTGCCAGCAGTTACCCCCTAACTAGCGGGGTCGGAGAGACCCAGTACTTC,.,TRBD2,TRBJ2-5,TRBV6-2/TRBV6-3
CASRTNLGLAFF,TGTGCCAGCAGAACCAACTTGGGACTCGCTTTCTTT,.,.,TRBJ1-1,TRBV6-2/TRBV6-3
CASSTRGQGTYEQYF,TGTGCCAGCAGTACTAGAGGACAGGGTACCTACGAGCAGTACTTC,.,TRBD1,TRBJ2-7,TRBV6-5
CASSVSTGKEDTQYF,TGTGCCAGCAGCGTAAGTACAGGGAAGGAAGATACGCAGTATTTT,.,.,TRBJ2-3,TRBV9
CASRTSLPSGANVLTF,TGCGCCAGCCGCACGAGTCTCCCCTCTGGGGCCAACGTCCTGACTTTC,.,.,TRBJ2-6,TRBV5-1
CASLQHADSPLHF,TGTGCCAGCCTCCAACACGCGGATTCACCCCTCCACTTT,.,.,TRBJ1-6,TRBV2
CASSLGSGMGFYEQYF,TGTGCCAGCAGCTTAGGTTCAGGGATGGGTTTTTACGAGCAGTACTTC,.,.,TRBJ2-7,TRBV7-2
CASSATLGSSYEQYF,TGTGCCAGCAGCGCCACACTAGGAAGCTCCTACGAGCAGTACTTC,few,.,TRBJ2-7,TRBV27
CSASRQGANTGELFF,TGCAGTGCTAGCCGACAGGGGGCGAACACCGGGGAGCTGTTTTTT,.,TRBD1,TRBJ2-2,TRBV20-1
CSVHVVGDTQYF,TGCAGCGTCCACGTAGTAGGTGATACGCAGTATTTT,few,.,TRBJ2-3,TRBV29-1
CASKIGPGGYNEQFF,TGCGCCAGCAAGATAGGGCCAGGAGGATACAATGAGCAGTTCTTC,.,.,TRBJ2-1,TRBV5-1
CASTAGTHYEQYF,TGTGCCAGCACCGCGGGAACCCACTACGAGCAGTACTTC,few,.,TRBJ2-7,TRBV5-6
CASSRGSERYF,TGCGCCAGCAGCCGCGGGTCTGAGCGGTACTTC,.,.,TRBJ2-5,TRBV4-1
CASRPVRLAKNIQYF,TGTGCCAGCAGACCCGTCAGGCTAGCCAAAAACATTCAGTACTTC,.,.,TRBJ2-4,TRBV6-5
CASSVGGGIAKNIQYF,TGTGCCAGCAGCGTAGGTGGGGGGATAGCCAAAAACATTCAGTACTTC,few,.,TRBJ2-4,TRBV9
CASSTLTEAFF,TGTGCCAGCAGTACTTTGACCGAAGCTTTCTTT,.,.,TRBJ1-1,TRBV6-1
CASSSQGQQETQYF,TGCGCCAGCAGCTCCCAGGGACAGCAAGAGACCCAGTACTTC,few,TRBD1,TRBJ2-5,TRBV5-1
CASSALAQETQYF,TGCGCCAGCAGCGCGCTCGCCCAAGAGACCCAGTACTTC,many,.,TRBJ2-5,TRBV5-1
CSARTDRWQPQHF,TGCAGTGCTAGAACGGACAGGTGGCAGCCCCAGCATTTT,.,TRBD1,TRBJ1-5,TRBV20-1
CSVGRSGRGEQYF,TGCAGCGTTGGAAGGAGCGGGCGCGGCGAGCAGTACTTC,.,.,TRBJ2-7,TRBV29-1
CASSEGLAGDSNEQYF,TGTGCCAGCAGTGAGGGACTAGCGGGAGATTCGAATGAGCAGTACTTC,.,TRBD2,TRBJ2-5,TRBV2
CASSVTGASTDTQYF,TGTGCCAGCAGCGTCACTGGAGCTAGCACAGATACGCAGTATTTT,.,.,TRBJ2-3,TRBV9
CASSYTFGTSGRAERIKTQYF,TGTGCCAGCAGTTACACCTTCGGGACTAGCGGGAGGGCAGAGCGAATTAAGACCCAGTACTTC,.,TRBD2,TRBJ2-5,TRBV6-5
CSARVSISSYNEQFF,TGCAGTGCTAGAGTTTCTATAAGCTCCTACAATGAGCAGTTCTTC,.,.,TRBJ2-1,TRBV20-1
CASSPRLVPPFSGANVLTF,TGCGCCAGCAGCCCCAGACTAGTCCCCCCCTTCTCTGGGGCCAACGTCCTGACTTTC,.,.,TRBJ2-6,TRBV5-1
CASRMTGGADEQYF,TGTGCCAGCAGGATGACAGGGGGCGCGGACGAGCAGTACTTC,.,TRBD1,TRBJ2-7,TRBV6-1
CASSLSRGLAGKGELFF,TGCGCCAGCAGTCTATCCCGGGGACTAGCGGGGAAGGGGGAGCTGTTTTTT,.,TRBD2,TRBJ2-2,TRBV4-3
CSARGYSGISYNEQFF,TGCAGTGCTAGAGGATATAGCGGGATCTCCTACAATGAGCAGTTCTTC,.,TRBD2,TRBJ2-1,TRBV20-1
CASSLGRGRSYEQYF,TGTGCCAGCAGTTTAGGGCGGGGCAGATCCTACGAGCAGTACTTC,.,.,TRBJ2-7,TRBV12-3/TRBV12-4
CASSLEPGEGTSQYF,TGTGCCAGCAGCTTAGAGCCAGGGGAGGGGACGTCGCAGTATTTT,.,.,TRBJ2-3,TRBV7-2
CATRSGAFDNEQFF,TGTGCCACCCGGAGTGGGGCGTTTGACAATGAGCAGTTCTTC,.,.,TRBJ2-1,TRBV27
CASSLRDRHGYTF,TGTGCCAGCAGCTTAAGGGACAGGCATGGCTACACCTTC,.,TRBD1,TRBJ1-2,TRBV7-3
CASSSVPGLVPSTQYF,TGTGCCAGCAGCTCAGTTCCGGGACTAGTACCGTCAACGCAGTATTTT,.,TRBD2,TRBJ2-3,TRBV7-2
CASSLGGLAYNEQFF,TGTGCCAGCAGCTTGGGGGGATTGGCCTACAATGAGCAGTTCTTC,.,.,TRBJ2-1,TRBV14
CNAYRDTNTEAFF,TGCAATGCTTATCGGGACACGAACACTGAAGCTTTCTTT,once,.,TRBJ1-1,TRBV20-1
CASSPGEGLAGTETQYF,TGTGCCAGCAGCCCCGGAGAGGGACTAGCGGGAACGGAGACCCAGTACTTC,.,TRBD2,TRBJ2-5,TRBV7-7
CATSRDPGDEQYF,TGTGCCACCAGCAGAGATCCGGGCGACGAGCAGTACTTC,.,.,TRBJ2-7,TRBV15
CSARHRGREQGYTF,TGCAGTGCTAGACACAGGGGGCGCGAACAAGGCTACACCTTC,.,TRBD1,TRBJ1-2,TRBV20-1
CASNRDNSYEQYF,TGTGCCAGCAACCGGGACAACTCCTACGAGCAGTACTTC,.,.,TRBJ2-7,TRBV2
CASSYGDRGYNEQFF,TGTGCCAGCAGTTACGGGGACAGGGGATACAATGAGCAGTTCTTC,.,TRBD1,TRBJ2-1,TRBV6-2/TRBV6-3
CASSPPGQGAGGNTF,TGTGCCAGCAGCCCCCCGGGACAGGGGGCGGGAGGAAACACCTTC,few,TRBD1,TRBJ1-2,TRBV6-6
CASSSWIPTDTQYF,TGTGCCAGCAGCTCATGGATCCCAACAGATACGCAGTATTTT,few,.,TRBJ2-3,TRBV7-9
CASSLGLAESPTGELFF,TGTGCCAGCAGTCTCGGACTAGCGGAAAGCCCGACCGGGGAGCTGTTTTTT,few,TRBD2,TRBJ2-2,TRBV6-2/TRBV6-3
CASRSSVIAGAGELFF,TGTGCCAGCAGGTCTAGTGTAATAGCGGGAGCCGGGGAGCTGTTTTTT,.,TRBD2,TRBJ2-2,TRBV11-1
CASSGAGTSNYGYTF,TGTGCCAGCAGCGGCGCCGGGACATCCAACTATGGCTACACCTTC,.,.,TRBJ1-2,TRBV5-6
CASSLQDNSPLHF,TGTGCCAGCAGTTTGCAGGATAATTCACCCCTCCACTTT,few,.,TRBJ1-6,TRBV28